A selection of T cell receptor beta chains follows, all from one sample in a study of early T cells in non-severe SARS-CoV-2 infection. TCRdb reprocessed the 5' RACE reads with MiXCR, giving one entry per CDR3 protein. The sample lists around 33,000 distinct CDR3 sequences, 5% to 6.5% occurring once. Material for sequencing was whole blood. The receptors were sampled from an adult who was a healthcare worker with PCR-confirmed SARS-CoV-2 infection or an uninfected control (not recorded which). The CDR3 runs from the conserved cysteine through the conserved F or W. A D gene is named only where the DNA matches it firmly. Clone size is shown for a subset of rows, as once, few, many or a class of expanded clone.

. TRBJ2-2 TRBV20-1 many CSARPNRKQGGELFF TGCAGTGCTAGACCCAATCGCAAGCAGGGCGGGGAGCTGTTTTTT
TRBD1 TRBJ2-7 TRBV29-1 few CSTGTGGEQYF TGCAGCACCGGGACAGGGGGCGAGCAGTACTTC
TRBD1 TRBJ1-1 TRBV7-2 . CASSPGTGKRWPFF TGTGCCAGCAGCCCCGGGACAGGGAAGCGGTGGCCTTTCTTT
. TRBJ2-3 TRBV6-1 many CASTGRQSTDTQYF TGTGCCAGCACCGGAAGACAGTCCACAGATACGCAGTATTTT
. TRBJ1-3 TRBV20-1 few CSAETGSGNTIYF TGCAGTGCTGAAACAGGCTCTGGAAACACCATATATTTT
TRBD1 TRBJ2-2 TRBV24-1 . CATSGGQGADTGELFF TGTGCCACCAGTGGGGGACAGGGGGCAGACACCGGGGAGCTGTTTTTT
. TRBJ2-1 TRBV4-3 many CASSQEGSQVLSYNEQFF TGCGCCAGCAGCCAAGAGGGGAGCCAGGTCCTCTCCTACAATGAGCAGTTCTTC
. TRBJ2-7 TRBV7-6 many CASSLVVQGSYEQYF TGTGCCAGCAGCTTAGTAGTACAGGGTAGCTACGAGCAGTACTTC
TRBD2 TRBJ2-1 TRBV7-2 many CASSLVISGVYEQFF TGTGCCAGCAGCTTAGTCATTAGCGGGGTATATGAGCAGTTCTTC
TRBD1 TRBJ2-2 TRBV20-1 . CSASPPGTGYATGELFF TGCAGTGCCAGTCCCCCCGGGACAGGATATGCCACCGGGGAGCTGTTTTTT
. TRBJ2-7 TRBV11-2 medium-sized CASSRGYAYEQYF TGTGCCAGCAGTAGGGGGTATGCCTACGAGCAGTACTTC
. TRBJ1-3 TRBV6-6 many CASSYSRLGTGPGNTIYF TGTGCCAGCAGTTACTCGAGGCTGGGTACAGGGCCCGGAAACACCATATATTTT
. TRBJ1-1 TRBV3-1 few CASSQEPGRAFF TGTGCCAGCAGCCAAGAACCAGGGCGAGCTTTCTTT
. TRBJ2-7 TRBV28 few CASSLIWGSYEQYF TGTGCCAGCAGTTTAATTTGGGGCTCCTACGAGCAGTACTTC
TRBD1 TRBJ2-2 TRBV11-2 . CASSPRTGGVSGELFF TGTGCCAGCAGCCCGAGGACAGGGGGCGTCTCCGGGGAGCTGTTTTTT
. TRBJ2-7 TRBV21-1 many CASSKTGGTRPPLRYEQYF TGTGCCAGCAGCAAAACTGGAGGTACGAGACCACCCCTTCGTTACGAGCAGTACTTC
. TRBJ1-4 TRBV20-1 . CTGPAEGSLFF TGCACCGGGCCTGCTGAAGGCTCCCTGTTTTTT
. TRBJ2-7 TRBV4-1 . CASSQGATASYEQYF TGCGCCAGCAGCCAAGGCGCGACAGCCTCGTACGAGCAGTACTTC
TRBD2 TRBJ2-1 TRBV4-2 many CASSQVAGGRNEQFF TGTGCCAGCAGCCAAGTAGCGGGGGGCAGAAATGAGCAGTTCTTC
. TRBJ1-6 TRBV12-3/TRBV12-4 many CASSTSLSSYNSPLHF TGTGCCAGCAGTACATCCCTTAGCTCCTATAATTCACCCCTCCACTTT
. TRBJ1-5 TRBV3-1 many CASSPQGTSQPQHF TGTGCCAGCAGCCCGCAGGGGACGAGTCAGCCCCAGCATTTT
. TRBJ2-1 TRBV12-3/TRBV12-4 many CASSLVPYNEQFF TGTGCCAGCAGTTTAGTCCCCTACAATGAGCAGTTCTTC
. TRBJ2-7 TRBV5-5 many CASSQAVGARSYEQYF TGTGCCAGCAGCCAGGCAGTCGGCGCTCGAAGCTACGAGCAGTACTTC
. TRBJ2-3 TRBV6-5 many CASKMRGADTQYF TGTGCCAGCAAAATGAGGGGTGCAGATACGCAGTATTTT
. TRBJ2-3 TRBV21-1 few CASSPEGGAGTDTQYF TGTGCCAGCAGCCCCGAGGGGGGGGCGGGCACAGATACGCAGTATTTT
. TRBJ2-7 TRBV7-2 many CASSLGGGHQGPHYEQYF TGTGCCAGCAGCTTAGGGGGGGGACATCAGGGTCCCCATTACGAGCAGTACTTC
. TRBJ1-2 TRBV3-1 many CASSQRGWDGYTF TGTGCCAGCAGCCAGAGGGGTTGGGATGGCTACACCTTC
. TRBJ1-3 TRBV12-3/TRBV12-4 . CASRQQGTGNTIYF TGTGCCAGCAGGCAACAGGGAACTGGAAACACCATATATTTT
TRBD1 TRBJ1-2 TRBV11-2 many CASSFMDREHGYTF TGTGCCAGCAGCTTTATGGACAGGGAACATGGCTACACCTTC
. TRBJ2-6 TRBV11-2 many CASSLARSGANVLTF TGTGCCAGCAGCTTAGCCAGGAGTGGGGCCAACGTCCTGACTTTC
TRBD1 TRBJ2-3 TRBV4-3 many CASSQDMTGADTQYF TGCGCCAGCAGCCAAGATATGACAGGGGCAGATACGCAGTATTTT
TRBD2 TRBJ2-1 TRBV6-2/TRBV6-3 many CASRTGTSGVGEQFF TGTGCCAGCAGGACCGGGACTAGCGGGGTTGGTGAGCAGTTCTTC
TRBD2 TRBJ2-3 TRBV7-2 . CASSPGAGVRTDTQYF TGTGCCAGCAGCCCCGGAGCGGGGGTGCGCACAGATACGCAGTATTTT
TRBD2 TRBJ2-3 TRBV7-9 many CASSSLTSGVSDTQYF TGTGCCAGCAGCTCCCTGACTAGCGGGGTCTCAGATACGCAGTATTTT
TRBD1 TRBJ2-2 TRBV24-1 few CATSDLWDRENTGELFF TGTGCCACCAGTGATTTGTGGGACAGGGAAAACACCGGGGAGCTGTTTTTT
. TRBJ1-4 TRBV6-5 many CASSVTVARELFF TGTGCCAGCAGTGTAACCGTCGCGAGGGAACTGTTTTTT
TRBD2 TRBJ2-5 TRBV12-3/TRBV12-4 . CASSAGGALETQYF TGTGCCAGCAGTGCCGGGGGGGCCCTGGAGACCCAGTACTTC
. TRBJ2-3 TRBV29-1 many CSADLGRGSTDTQYF TGCAGCGCCGACCTTGGAAGGGGTAGCACAGATACGCAGTATTTT
. TRBJ1-1 TRBV29-1 many CSGLQGTSNTEAFF TGCAGCGGTTTACAGGGCACCTCGAACACTGAAGCTTTCTTT
TRBD2 TRBJ2-5 TRBV4-1 many CASSPGLAGGRKETQYF TGCGCCAGCAGCCCAGGACTAGCGGGGGGTCGGAAAGAGACCCAGTACTTC
. TRBJ2-7 TRBV28 many CASSLQGNEQYF TGTGCCAGCAGTTTACAGGGGAACGAGCAGTACTTC
. TRBJ2-3 TRBV12-3/TRBV12-4 many CASSFRDPRPDTQYF TGTGCCAGCAGTTTCCGGGACCCACGGCCAGATACGCAGTATTTT
. TRBJ2-1 TRBV19 few CASSDREDEQFF TGTGCCAGTAGTGACAGGGAGGATGAGCAGTTCTTC
. TRBJ2-7 TRBV5-1 many CASSLGQGGREQYF TGCGCCAGCAGCTTGGGACAGGGAGGCCGCGAGCAGTACTTC
. TRBJ1-2 TRBV3-1 many CASSPRSQLYGYTF TGTGCCAGCAGCCCTAGGAGTCAACTCTATGGCTACACCTTC
. TRBJ1-5 TRBV29-1 . CSVRGGWNQPQHF TGCAGCGTTAGGGGGGGGTGGAATCAGCCCCAGCATTTT
. TRBJ1-2 TRBV20-1 few CSANELTGPYGYTF TGCAGTGCCAACGAACTTACAGGGCCCTATGGCTACACCTTC
. TRBJ1-1 TRBV5-1 few CASSLAGVMNTEAFF TGCGCCAGCAGCTTGGCCGGGGTGATGAACACTGAAGCTTTCTTT
. TRBJ2-3 TRBV5-1 many CASSLGRGAYTDTQYF TGCGCCAGCAGCTTAGGTCGGGGGGCATACACAGATACGCAGTATTTT
TRBD2 TRBJ2-3 TRBV7-6 many CASSARTSGGRTDTQYF TGTGCCAGCAGCGCCCGGACTAGCGGGGGCCGCACAGATACGCAGTATTTT
TRBD1 TRBJ1-4 TRBV5-1 many CASRLSGGFEKLFF TGCGCCAGCAGGCTGTCAGGGGGCTTCGAAAAACTGTTTTTT
TRBD2 TRBJ2-1 TRBV20-1 many CSARVWRGAPSSYNEQFF TGCAGTGCTAGAGTATGGCGGGGGGCCCCTAGCTCCTACAATGAGCAGTTCTTC
TRBD1 TRBJ2-3 TRBV11-3 many CASSLRQGPTDTQYF TGTGCCAGCAGCTTAAGACAGGGCCCCACAGATACGCAGTATTTT
TRBD1 TRBJ1-5 TRBV28 few CASSPLTGGGQPQHF TGTGCCAGCAGTCCACTGACAGGGGGCGGTCAGCCCCAGCATTTT
TRBD2 TRBJ2-7 TRBV7-2 . CASSSGLAPTTQYF TGTGCCAGCAGCTCCGGACTAGCGCCTACGACGCAGTACTTC
. TRBJ2-1 TRBV7-9 many CASSKTGAEQFF TGTGCCAGCAGCAAGACCGGAGCCGAGCAGTTCTTC
. TRBJ1-2 TRBV28 . CASNSPGRGNYGYTF TGTGCCAGCAACAGTCCAGGGAGGGGAAACTATGGCTACACCTTC
TRBD2 TRBJ2-7 TRBV7-2 many CASSPSGGLSSYEQYF TGTGCCAGCAGCCCCAGCGGGGGACTGAGCTCCTACGAGCAGTACTTC